Presented here are 5 T cell receptor beta chains from one specimen sequenced in a study of Ad26.COV2.S vaccination and SARS-CoV-2 variants. Treatment meaning: 15 to 20 received Ad26.COV2.S at low or high dose, single or two shots; about five received placebo; per-sample allocation not given. Sampling happened 63 days after the first vaccine or placebo injection. TCRdb keeps only in-frame clones here, not all; method: immunoSEQ multiplex PCR. The table records around 400,000 clones, 75% to 95% of them present only once. Sequencing was performed on peripheral blood, taken in a trial of Ad26.COV2.S vaccine versus placebo. The origin of the receptors is a person aged 18-60 years who received the Ad26.COV2.S COVID-19 vaccine or a placebo.

This chain joins TRBV2 and TRBJ2-3; the match to TRBD2 covers 10 bases. This CDR3 comprises 14 residues. CDR1 SNHLY and CDR2 FYNNEI come from the germline V gene. Losses at the gene ends were 5 bases for V and 4 bases for J; bases not matched to a gene: 3. CDR3 in amino acids: CASSSSGRPDTQYF. The DNA of the CDR3 is TGTGCCAGCAGTTCTAGCGGGAGACCAGATACGCAGTATTTT.

The CDR3 DNA is TGTGCCAGCAGCGGACTCTTCTCTGGGGCCAACGTCCTGACTTTC. This codes for CASSGLFSGANVLTF. The chain links TRBV6-5 to TRBJ2-6, with D maybe TRBD2 (5 bases). Germline V CDR1 and CDR2: MNHEY, SVGAGI. This CDR3 is 15 amino acids long. The V and J ends lost 6 bases and 0 bases respectively, with 9 bases between them.

The chain uses TRBV7-2 and TRBJ1-1, with 7 bases that match TRBD1. The germline V gene has CDR1 SGHTA and CDR2 FQGNSA. Trimming took 3 bases from V and 0 from J; bases not matched to a gene: 16. The CDR3 contains 19 residues. CDR3 loop: CASSFLWRPRQGVNTEAFF. Written as DNA, the CDR3 is TGTGCCAGCAGCTTCCTCTGGCGACCACGGCAGGGGGTGAACACTGAAGCTTTCTTT.

This chain connects TRBV4-1 to TRBJ1-6, with unresolved D. CDR1 MGHRA and CDR2 YSYEKL come from the germline V gene. V was cut by 0 bases and J by 9 bases, with 6 bases left in between. The CDR3 is 13 amino acids. The CDR3, as DNA: TGCGCCAGCAGCCAAGACCCGGTTTCACCCCTCCACTTT. As protein: CASSQDPVSPLHF.

The J gene is TRBJ2-3, the V gene TRBV3-1 (or the pseudogene TRBV3-2); a weak D match, TRBD2 (6 bases). The germline V gene encodes CDR1 LGHDT and CDR2 YNNKEL (reference sequence). Trimming removed 3 bases at V and 9 bases at J, with 10 bases between. CDR3 length equals 12 residues. CDR3 region: CASSQGLRTQYF. The CDR3 DNA follows: TGTGCCAGCAGCCAGGGACTCCGGACGCAGTATTTT.